These 28 T cell receptor beta chains were all obtained from the same sample, sequenced in a study of blood T cell repertoires in COVID-19. Sequencing was performed with immunoSEQ multiplex PCR; in TCRdb, only in-frame clones are kept and a portion is missing. Among about 130,000 clones listed, roughly 87% were seen once. What was sequenced was peripheral blood. These receptors were obtained from an elderly man with active or convalescent COVID-19.

This clone was observed a handful of times. V is TRBV24-1 and J is TRBJ2-2, with TRBD1 matching 9 bases. In germline, CDR1 is KGHDR, CDR2 SFDVKD. After removal of 3 bases from V and 4 bases from J, the junction contained 2 bases not matched to a gene. The CDR3 spans 15 residues. CDR3 nucleotides: TGTGCCACCAGTGATAGGGACAGGGCCACCGGGGAGCTGTTTTTT. This sequence encodes CATSDRDRATGELFF.

The gene calls are TRBV7-3 and TRBJ2-1, with D perhaps matching TRBD2 (5 bases). Deletions cut 0 bases from V and 3 bases from J, with 9 bases between. Germline V CDR1 and CDR2: SGHTA, FQGTGA. The CDR3 length is 15 residues. The CDR3 nucleotides read TGTGCCAGCAGCTTAACGGGAGAGATCTACAATGAGCAGTTCTTC. It yields the protein CASSLTGEIYNEQFF.

This clone appeared a single time. The rearrangement uses TRBV24-1 and TRBJ1-6; TRBD1 agrees at 11 bases. Germline values: CDR1 KGHDR, CDR2 SFDVKD. The V and J ends lost 2 bases and 6 bases, in that order; junction bases with no gene match: 2. CDR3 length: 16 amino acids. The CDR3 nucleotides read TGTGCCACCAGTGATTCGGACAGGGGGCTTAATTCACCCCTCCACTTT. Translating gives CATSDSDRGLNSPLHF.

This chain connects TRBV4-2 to TRBJ2-1; 12 bases line up with TRBD2. With V trimmed by 0 bases and J by 3 bases, 0 bases remained unmatched. This CDR3 contains 16 residues. Germline values: CDR1 LGHNA, CDR2 YNFKEQ. CDR3 DNA: TGTGCCAGCAGCCAAGAACTAGCGGGGGGCTACAATGAGCAGTTCTTC. This sequence encodes CASSQELAGGYNEQFF.

This chain uses TRBV7-9 with TRBJ2-6, with D perhaps matching TRBD1 (7 bases). CDR1 is SEHNR and CDR2 is FQNEAQ in the germline V gene (reference sequence). V dropped 5 bases and J dropped 0 bases, with 20 bases sitting between them. The CDR3 runs to 19 residues. The CDR3 DNA reads TGTGCCAGCAGCCCACAGACAGGAGGGGGCCCCTCTGGGGCCAACGTCCTGACTTTC. As protein: CASSPQTGGGPSGANVLTF.

V and J are TRBV9 and TRBJ2-3, with no clear D. The ends were cut back, 2 bases at V and 1 base at J, with 17 bases in the middle. This CDR3 region has 17 residues. Germline CDR1 and CDR2: SGDLS and YYNGEE. The CDR3 spells CASSVGSRAIRTDTQYF. Here the CDR3 DNA reads TGTGCCAGCAGCGTTGGTTCAAGAGCGATCCGCACAGATACGCAGTATTTT.

The rearrangement links TRBV10-3 to TRBJ1-5; TRBD1 aligns across 9 bases. This CDR3 has 13 amino acids. From germline, CDR1 is ENHRY and CDR2 SYGVKD. The V and J ends lost 8 bases and 5 bases, in that order; junction bases with no gene match: 4. The CDR3 reads CAIWTGEDQPQHF. The CDR3 bases are TGTGCCATCTGGACAGGGGAGGATCAGCCCCAGCATTTT.

The gene calls are TRBV6-5 and TRBJ1-5; D call uncertain. Germline values: CDR1 MNHEY, CDR2 SVGAGI. The CDR3 is made up of 12 amino acids. V gave up 9 bases and J gave up 5 bases, with 11 bases separating them. The DNA of the CDR3 is TGTGCCAGTAGGATACTACATCAGCCCCAGCATTTT. Translating it yields CASRILHQPQHF.

V gene TRBV6-5 combines with J gene TRBJ1-4, with a weak D call TRBD1 (6 bases). This CDR3 has 14 residues. Trimming took off 4 bases at V and 5 bases at J, with 11 bases between the two ends. CDR1 is MNHEY, CDR2 SVGAGI, per germline. CDR3 nucleotide sequence: TGTGCCAGCAGTTCCGGACAGAACAATGAAAAACTGTTTTTT. It encodes CASSSGQNNEKLFF.

The gene calls are TRBV4-3 and TRBJ1-1, with D tentatively TRBD1 (5 bases). Trimming left V 4 bases short and J 3 bases short, with 12 bases between. CDR3 size: 14 residues. The germline V gene has CDR1 LGHNA and CDR2 YSLEER. This chain's CDR3 is CASSRTTEYTEAFF. The CDR3 DNA reads TGCGCCAGCAGCCGCACGACAGAGTACACTGAAGCTTTCTTT.

The chain carries TRBV19 and TRBJ2-5, with D uncertain. Trimming stripped 2 bases from V and 4 bases from J, with 5 bases between. The length of the CDR3 is 12 residues. CDR1 LNHDA and CDR2 SQIVND come from the germline V gene (reference sequence). CDR3 sequence (DNA): TGTGCCAGTAGTATAAGTAGAGAGACCCAGTACTTC. Its translation is CASSISRETQYF.

V and J are TRBV10-3 and TRBJ1-4, with D tentatively TRBD1 (5 bases). Germline V CDR1 and CDR2: ENHRY, SYGVKD. V was pared by 5 bases and J by 10 bases, with 14 bases between. CDR3 length: 13 residues. CDR3 protein: CAISNGQGGKLFF. In DNA form, the CDR3 reads TGTGCCATCAGTAACGGGCAGGGTGGAAAACTGTTTTTT.

This clone was counted once. The J gene is TRBJ2-4, the V gene TRBV7-9; D might be TRBD1 (5 bases). Between the trimmed V and J ends, which lost 1 base and 1 base, there was a span of 17 bases. The CDR3 loop spans 18 amino acids. Germline V gives CDR1 SEHNR, CDR2 FQNEAQ (reference sequence). The CDR3 nucleotides are TGTGCCAGCAGCTTAGACCCTTCCACCCCAGGGGCCAAAAACATTCAGTACTTC. It specifies CASSLDPSTPGAKNIQYF.

This clone has a handful of counts. The chain combines TRBV28 with TRBJ1-5; D is undetermined. Germline CDR1 reads MDHEN; CDR2 reads SYDVKM. The CDR3 has 13 residues. V was clipped by 7 bases and J by 5 bases, with 12 bases between them. CDR3 DNA sequence: TGTGCCAGCACCCCCACAGACCATCAGCCCCAGCATTTT. Translating it yields CASTPTDHQPQHF.

This chain joins TRBV7-2 and TRBJ2-1, with TRBD2 matching 10 bases. In germline, CDR1 is SGHTA, CDR2 FQGNSA. V shed 3 bases and J 1 base; nucleotides not matched to a gene: 12. CDR3 length equals 19 residues. The CDR3 coding sequence is TGTGCCAGCAGCTTTTACGAGCGGGAGGGCCTCAGGTCCTACAATGAGCAGTTCTTC. Protein product: CASSFYEREGLRSYNEQFF. Based on the CDR3 plus reference TRBV7-2 and TRBJ2-1, the full variable domain is GAGVSQSPSNKVTEKGKDVELRCDPISGHTALYWYRQSLGQGLEFLIYFQGNSAPDKSGLPSDRFSAERTGGSVSTLTIQRTQQEDSAVYLCASSFYEREGLRSYNEQFFGPGTRLTVL.

The chain uses TRBV12-3 or TRBV12-4 and TRBJ1-2; D possibly corresponds to TRBD1 (5 bases). Trimming cost V 7 bases and J 2 bases, with 11 bases left between them. The CDR3 sequence is 13 residues long. As DNA, the CDR3 is TGTGCCAGCAATCCTGGGGCCAACTATGGCTACACCTTC. Protein product: CASNPGANYGYTF.

This chain joins TRBV10-3 and TRBJ1-1, with TRBD1 identical over 8 bases. Germline CDR1 ENHRY, CDR2 SYGVKD. V lost 11 bases to trimming and J lost 4 bases; unmatched junction nucleotides: 9. This CDR3 has 13 amino acids. This chain's CDR3 is CAPGGQPSTEAFF. CDR3 sequence (DNA): TGTGCCCCAGGGGGCCAACCCAGCACTGAAGCTTTCTTT.

This chain uses TRBV30 with TRBJ2-7; the match to TRBD1 covers 7 bases. Unmatched junction bases numbered 8, after V lost 5 bases and J lost 7 bases. Germline V gene sequence: CDR1 GTSNPN, CDR2 SVGIG (reference sequence). The CDR3 consists of 12 residues. The CDR3 bases are TGTGCCTGGCAAGACAGGGTCCGAGAGCAGTACTTC. Translated, it gives CAWQDRVREQYF.

The chain employs TRBV10-3 and TRBJ1-2; D gene uncertain. V was clipped by 3 bases and J by 1 base, with 9 bases between them. The CDR3 extends over 14 amino acids. Germline assignment: CDR1 ENHRY and CDR2 SYGVKD. Here the CDR3 DNA reads TGTGCCATCAGTGAATTGAGGATTAACTATGGCTACACCTTC. Translating it yields CAISELRINYGYTF.

This clone appeared a few times. The chain joins TRBV4-3 to TRBJ2-1; no firm D call. Germline V CDR1 and CDR2: LGHNA, YSLEER. The CDR3 is made up of 13 amino acids. V was shortened by 0 bases and J by 7 bases, with 7 bases between the two germline ends. CDR3 in amino acids: CASSQEWQNEQFF. CDR3 in DNA: TGCGCCAGCAGCCAAGAGTGGCAAAATGAGCAGTTCTTC.

A single count supports this clone. The V call is TRBV27, the J call TRBJ2-5, with 11 bases that match TRBD2. V was clipped by 6 bases and J by 1 base; unmatched bases: 4. Germline V gives CDR1 MNHEY, CDR2 SMNVEV (reference sequence). The CDR3 is 15 amino acids. CDR3 residues: CASSYLAGGQETQYF. CDR3 in DNA: TGTGCCAGCAGCTACCTAGCGGGGGGCCAAGAGACCCAGTACTTC.

The V and J genes are TRBV7-3 and TRBJ1-3; 7 nucleotides line up with TRBD1. After removal of 5 bases from V and 2 bases from J, the junction contained 6 bases not matched to a gene. Germline V CDR1 and CDR2: SGHTA, FQGTGA. This CDR3 is built from 15 residues. The CDR3 protein is CASSPRTGPGNTIYF. In DNA, the CDR3 is TGTGCCAGCAGCCCCCGGACAGGCCCTGGAAACACCATATATTTT.

The chain has TRBV9 and TRBJ2-5; D is unresolved. The V end was cut by 0 bases, the J end by 5 bases, with 14 bases between. CDR3 length equals 15 residues. CDR1 is SGDLS, CDR2 YYNGEE, per germline. The CDR3 DNA sequence: TGTGCCAGCAGCGTAGGGGTCAGGCCCCCCGAGACCCAGTACTTC. It codes for CASSVGVRPPETQYF.

V and J are TRBV30 and TRBJ2-7; weak D call: TRBD1 (7 bases). V dropped 5 bases and J dropped 3 bases, with 17 bases sitting between them. CDR3 size: 14 residues. From germline, CDR1 is GTSNPN and CDR2 SVGIG (reference sequence). The CDR3 sequence is CAWAQRQGGYEQYF. In DNA form, the CDR3 reads TGTGCCTGGGCCCAACGACAGGGAGGCTACGAGCAGTACTTC.

The V call is TRBV12-3 or TRBV12-4, the J call TRBJ1-2; no reliable D call. This CDR3 region has 13 residues. Trimming removed 3 bases at V and 5 bases at J, with 10 bases between. The CDR3 here is CASSFEGRYGYTF. The CDR3 DNA reads TGTGCCAGCAGTTTCGAGGGTCGGTATGGCTACACCTTC.

The chain uses TRBV9 and TRBJ1-2; tentative D call: TRBD1 (6 bases). Trimming took off 0 bases at V and 9 bases at J, with 9 bases between the two ends. Germline CDR1 is SGDLS and CDR2 is YYNGEE. The CDR3 spans 12 residues. The CDR3 DNA reads TGTGCCAGCAGCGTAGATCAGGGGAGCTACACCTTC. Protein product: CASSVDQGSYTF.

This rearrangement joins TRBV7-2 to TRBJ2-7, with D perhaps matching TRBD1 (6 bases). Germline V gene sequence: CDR1 SGHTA, CDR2 FQGNSA. Trimming shortened V by 4 bases and J by 3 bases, and 22 bases separated the two germline ends. The CDR3 has 17 residues. CDR3: CASSYRDTGWGNYEQYF. DNA for the CDR3: TGTGCCAGCAGCTACCGGGACACCGGCTGGGGAAACTACGAGCAGTACTTC.

The V and J genes are TRBV23-1 and TRBJ2-7, with D maybe TRBD2 (5 bases). TRBV23-1 is classed as an ORF, of uncertain function. The ends were cut back, 8 bases at V and 5 bases at J, with 16 bases in the middle. There are 13 residues in the CDR3. The CDR3 nucleotides read TGCGCCAGCCCTACAACCTTGAGGGACGAGCAGTACTTC. This encodes CASPTTLRDEQYF.